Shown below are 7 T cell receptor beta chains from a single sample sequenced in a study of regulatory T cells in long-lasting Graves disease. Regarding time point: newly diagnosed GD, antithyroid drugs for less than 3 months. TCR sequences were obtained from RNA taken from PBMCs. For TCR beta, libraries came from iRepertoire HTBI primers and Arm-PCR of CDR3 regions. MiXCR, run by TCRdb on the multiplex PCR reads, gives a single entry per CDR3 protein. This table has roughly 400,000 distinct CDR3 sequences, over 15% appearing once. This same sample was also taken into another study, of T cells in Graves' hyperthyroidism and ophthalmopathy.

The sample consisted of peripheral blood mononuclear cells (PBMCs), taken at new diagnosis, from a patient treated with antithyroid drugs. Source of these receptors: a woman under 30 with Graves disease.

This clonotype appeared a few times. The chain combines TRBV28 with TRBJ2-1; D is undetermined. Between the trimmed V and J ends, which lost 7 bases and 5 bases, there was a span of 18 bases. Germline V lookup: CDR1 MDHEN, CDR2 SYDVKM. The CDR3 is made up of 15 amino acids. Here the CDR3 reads CASTQPLGIHNEQFF. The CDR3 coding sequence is TGTGCCAGCACTCAACCTCTGGGGATTCACAATGAGCAGTTCTTC.

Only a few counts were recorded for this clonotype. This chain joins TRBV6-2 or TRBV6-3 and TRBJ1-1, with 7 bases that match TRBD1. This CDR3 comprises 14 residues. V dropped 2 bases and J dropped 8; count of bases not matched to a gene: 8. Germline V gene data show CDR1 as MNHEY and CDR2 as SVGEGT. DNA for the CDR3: TGTGCCAGCAGTTACGCGACAGGGTGGACCGAAGCTTTCTTT. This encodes CASSYATGWTEAFF.

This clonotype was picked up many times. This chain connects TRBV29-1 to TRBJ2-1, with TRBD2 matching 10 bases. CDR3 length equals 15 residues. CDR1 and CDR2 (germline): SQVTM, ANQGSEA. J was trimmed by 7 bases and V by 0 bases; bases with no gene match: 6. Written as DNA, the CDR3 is TGCAGCGTTGAAGAGATACCTAGCGGGAGTAATGAGCAGTTCTTC. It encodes CSVEEIPSGSNEQFF.

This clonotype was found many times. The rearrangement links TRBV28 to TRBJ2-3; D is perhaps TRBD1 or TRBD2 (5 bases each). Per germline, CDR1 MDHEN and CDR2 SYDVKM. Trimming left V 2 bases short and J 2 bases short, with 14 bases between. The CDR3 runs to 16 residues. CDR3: CASSLRGRTLTDTQYF. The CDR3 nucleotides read TGTGCCAGCAGTTTAAGGGGCAGGACTCTCACAGATACGCAGTATTTT.

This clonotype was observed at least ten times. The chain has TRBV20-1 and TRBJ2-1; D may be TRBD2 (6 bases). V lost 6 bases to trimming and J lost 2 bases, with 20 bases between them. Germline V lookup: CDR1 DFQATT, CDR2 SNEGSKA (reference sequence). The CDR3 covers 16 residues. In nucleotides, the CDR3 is TGCAGTGCCACGCCCCCGGGGCTAGCGACCTACAATGAGCAGTTCTTC. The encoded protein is CSATPPGLATYNEQFF.

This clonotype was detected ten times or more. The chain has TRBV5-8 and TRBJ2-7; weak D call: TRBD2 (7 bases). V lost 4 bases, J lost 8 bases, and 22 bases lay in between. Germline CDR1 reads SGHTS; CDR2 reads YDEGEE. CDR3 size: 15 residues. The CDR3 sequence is CASSPGGLGARKQYF. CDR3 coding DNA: TGTGCCAGCAGCCCGGGAGGTCTGGGGGCGCGGAAGCAGTACTTC.

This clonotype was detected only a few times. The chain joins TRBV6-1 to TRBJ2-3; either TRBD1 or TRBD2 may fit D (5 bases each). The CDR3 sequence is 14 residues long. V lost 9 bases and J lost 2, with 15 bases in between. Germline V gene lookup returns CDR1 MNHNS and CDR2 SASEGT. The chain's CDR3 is CASDPGTSTDTQYF. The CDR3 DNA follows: TGTGCCAGTGACCCCGGGACGTCCACAGATACGCAGTATTTT.